The TCR beta chain described here comes from a study of metastatic and nonmetastatic thyroid tumors. Study in general: Where malignant and benign thyroid patients were concerned, repertoires were compared across blood and tumor or nodule tissue. Findings of the study overall: Across blood and tumor, TCR beta diversity in malignant thyroid tumors was reportedly significantly higher than in benign nodules.

CDR1 and CDR2 from the germline V gene are GTSNPN and SVGIG (reference sequence). The CDR3 loop spans 14 amino acids. Trimming removed 5 bases from V and 4 bases from J; junction bases left unmatched: 2. Each patient went into thyroid surgery without having received any treatment. TCRdb used MiXCR to call clones anew from the PCR reads. This sample has about 34,000 clones, with less than 40% found just once. Ten or more counts support this clone. The antigen remains unidentified. Sequencing input: tumor tissue. The clonotype originates from a female donor with papillary thyroid cancer or a benign thyroid nodule (not recorded which). Some clones in this sample may be carry-over from other donors' samples. This sequence joins TRBV30 and TRBJ2-3; 14 bases match TRBD2. CDR3 bases: TGTGCCTGGGGGACTAGCGGGGGCGCAGATACGCAGTATTTT. Amino acid sequence: CAWGTSGGADTQYF.